This T cell receptor (beta chain) was observed in a study of identical twins. Study-wide findings and caveats: The presence of invariant MAIT and iNKT cells could partly confound analyses of zero-insertion sequences. The study found that models underestimated out-of-frame TCR alpha sharing in monozygotic twins.

TCRdb called the 5' RACE reads again in MiXCR, with one record for every CDR3 protein. The sample carries 650,000 to 750,000 distinct CDR3 sequences, around 21% recorded once. With 2 bases removed from V and 0 bases from J, the gap between germline ends came to 12 bases. The germline gives CDR1 SGHRS, CDR2 YFSETQ. The CDR3 has 15 amino acids. This clonotype was detected only a few times. Antigen specificity is unknown. Each donor (without exception) was a healthy Caucasian. These data are also associated with another study on T cells expressing NK-cell markers. From that study: There remained a lack of clarity about HCMV specificity of expanded NKG2C+ T cell clones.

Sequencing was performed on PBMCs. The clonotype was recovered from a woman between 18 and 30 years old in good health. The genes are TRBV5-1 and TRBJ2-7; D might be TRBD1 or TRBD2, each matching 5 bases. The DNA of the CDR3 is TGCGCCAGCAGCTTCTGGGACGGACACTCCTACGAGCAGTACTTC. Translated, it gives CASSFWDGHSYEQYF. The full variable domain, completed using reference TRBV5-1 and TRBJ2-7, is KAGVTQTPRYLIKTRGQQVTLSCSPISGHRSVSWYQQTPGQGLQFLFEYFSETQRNKGNFPGRFSGRQFSNSRSEMNVSTLELGDSALYLCASSFWDGHSYEQYFGPGTRLTVT.